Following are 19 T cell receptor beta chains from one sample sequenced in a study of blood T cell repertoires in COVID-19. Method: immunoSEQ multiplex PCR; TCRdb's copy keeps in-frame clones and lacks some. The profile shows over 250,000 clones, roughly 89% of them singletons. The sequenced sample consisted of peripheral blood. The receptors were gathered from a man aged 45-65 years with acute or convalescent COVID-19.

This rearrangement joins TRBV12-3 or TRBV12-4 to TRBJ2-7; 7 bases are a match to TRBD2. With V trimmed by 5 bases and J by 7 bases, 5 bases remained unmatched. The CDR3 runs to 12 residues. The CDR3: CASSGGEGEQYF. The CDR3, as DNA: TGTGCCAGCAGTGGAGGGGAGGGGGAGCAGTACTTC.

CDR3 DNA sequence: TGTGCCAGCAGCCCTGGGCCAGGGAACTATGGCTACACCTTC. It codes for CASSPGPGNYGYTF. The chain joins TRBV6-4 to TRBJ1-2; perhaps TRBD1 as D (5 bases). The V and J ends lost 6 bases and 2 bases respectively, with 13 bases between them. Germline loops: CDR1 MRHNA, CDR2 SNTAGT. The CDR3 length is 14 residues.

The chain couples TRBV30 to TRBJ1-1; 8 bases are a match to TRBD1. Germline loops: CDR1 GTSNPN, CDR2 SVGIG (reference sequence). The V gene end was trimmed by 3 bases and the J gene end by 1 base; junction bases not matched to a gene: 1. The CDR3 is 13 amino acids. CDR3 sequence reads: CAWRGTGNTEAFF. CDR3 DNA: TGTGCCTGGAGAGGGACAGGGAACACTGAAGCTTTCTTT.

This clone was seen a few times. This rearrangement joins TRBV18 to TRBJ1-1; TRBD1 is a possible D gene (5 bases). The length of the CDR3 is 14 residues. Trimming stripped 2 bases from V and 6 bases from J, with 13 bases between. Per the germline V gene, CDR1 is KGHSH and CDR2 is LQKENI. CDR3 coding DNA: TGTGCCAGCTCACCAAACCAGGGCGGGGCTGAAGCTTTCTTT. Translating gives CASSPNQGGAEAFF. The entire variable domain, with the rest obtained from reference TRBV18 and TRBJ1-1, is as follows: NAGVMQNPRHLVRRRGQEARLRCSPMKGHSHVYWYRQLPEEGLKFMVYLQKENIIDESGMPKERFSAEFPKEGPSILRIQQVVRGDSAAYFCASSPNQGGAEAFFGQGTRLTVV.

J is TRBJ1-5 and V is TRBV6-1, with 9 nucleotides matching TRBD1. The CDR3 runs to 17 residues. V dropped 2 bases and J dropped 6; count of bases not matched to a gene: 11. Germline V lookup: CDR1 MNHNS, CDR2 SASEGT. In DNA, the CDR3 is TGTGCCAGCAGTGAAAAGGGGGACAGGGAGAGGCGTCAGCCCCAGCATTTT. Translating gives CASSEKGDRERRQPQHF.

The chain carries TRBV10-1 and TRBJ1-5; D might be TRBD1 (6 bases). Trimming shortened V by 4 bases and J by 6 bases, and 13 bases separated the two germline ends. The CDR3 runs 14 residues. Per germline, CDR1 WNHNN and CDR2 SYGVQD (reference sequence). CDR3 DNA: TGCGCCAGCAGTGTGGACAGCGGACCTCAGCCCCAGCATTTT. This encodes CASSVDSGPQPQHF.

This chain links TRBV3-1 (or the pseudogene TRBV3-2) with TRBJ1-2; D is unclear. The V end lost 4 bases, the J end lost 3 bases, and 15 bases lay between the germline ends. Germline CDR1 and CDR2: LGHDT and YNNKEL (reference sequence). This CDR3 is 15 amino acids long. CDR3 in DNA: TGTGCCAGCAGCCCTTATCAGATCCTAGACTATGGCTACACCTTC. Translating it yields CASSPYQILDYGYTF.

The DNA of the CDR3 is TGTGCCAGCAGGAGGTCTGGAAACACCATATATTTT. Translated: CASRRSGNTIYF. The chain employs TRBV2 and TRBJ1-3; D uncertain. Germline CDR1 reads SNHLY; CDR2 reads FYNNEI. Trimming removed 6 bases from V and 1 base from J, with 4 bases in between. The CDR3 totals 12 residues.

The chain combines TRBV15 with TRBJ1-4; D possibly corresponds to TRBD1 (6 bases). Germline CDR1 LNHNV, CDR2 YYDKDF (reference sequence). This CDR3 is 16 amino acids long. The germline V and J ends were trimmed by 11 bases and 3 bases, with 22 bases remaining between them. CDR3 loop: CASAKRTATANEKLFF. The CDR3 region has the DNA TGTGCCTCGGCGAAACGGACAGCTACAGCTAATGAAAAACTGTTTTTT.

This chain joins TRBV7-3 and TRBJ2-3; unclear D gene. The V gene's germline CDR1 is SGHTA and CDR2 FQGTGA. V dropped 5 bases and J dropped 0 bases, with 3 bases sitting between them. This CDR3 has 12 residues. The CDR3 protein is CASSQSTDTQYF. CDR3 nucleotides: TGTGCCAGCAGCCAGAGCACAGATACGCAGTATTTT.

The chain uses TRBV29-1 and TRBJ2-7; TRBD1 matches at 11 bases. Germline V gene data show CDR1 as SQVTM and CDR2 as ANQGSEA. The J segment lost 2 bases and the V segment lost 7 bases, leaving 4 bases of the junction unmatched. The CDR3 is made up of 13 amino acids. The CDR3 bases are TGCAGCGCCACGGGACAGGGGGCCTACGAGCAGTACTTC. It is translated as CSATGQGAYEQYF.

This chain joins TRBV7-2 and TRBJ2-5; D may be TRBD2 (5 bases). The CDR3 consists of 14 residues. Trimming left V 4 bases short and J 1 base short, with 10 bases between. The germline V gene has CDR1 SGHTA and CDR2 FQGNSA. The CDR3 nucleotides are TGTGCCAGCAGCTCTTACGGGGTCCAAGAGACCCAGTACTTC. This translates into CASSSYGVQETQYF.

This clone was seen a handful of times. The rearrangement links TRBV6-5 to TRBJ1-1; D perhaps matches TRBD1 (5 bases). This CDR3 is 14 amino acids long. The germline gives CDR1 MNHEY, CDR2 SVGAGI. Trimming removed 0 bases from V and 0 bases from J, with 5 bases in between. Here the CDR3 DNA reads TGTGCCAGCAGTTACTCGACAGTGAACACTGAAGCTTTCTTT. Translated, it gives CASSYSTVNTEAFF.

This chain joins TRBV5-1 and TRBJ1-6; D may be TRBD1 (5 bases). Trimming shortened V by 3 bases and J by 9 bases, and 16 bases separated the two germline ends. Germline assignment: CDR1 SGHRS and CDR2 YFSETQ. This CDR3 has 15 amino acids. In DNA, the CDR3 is TGCGCCAGCAGCTCGGAGGGCGGGGGGAGTTCACCCCTCCACTTT. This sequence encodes CASSSEGGGSSPLHF.

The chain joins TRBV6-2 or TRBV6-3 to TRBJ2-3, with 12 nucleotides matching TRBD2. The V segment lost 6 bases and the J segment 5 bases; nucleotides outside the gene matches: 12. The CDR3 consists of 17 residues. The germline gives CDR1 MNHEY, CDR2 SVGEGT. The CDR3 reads CASSRGTTSGGGDTQYF. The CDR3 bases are TGTGCCAGCAGCCGGGGTACGACTAGCGGGGGTGGAGATACGCAGTATTTT.

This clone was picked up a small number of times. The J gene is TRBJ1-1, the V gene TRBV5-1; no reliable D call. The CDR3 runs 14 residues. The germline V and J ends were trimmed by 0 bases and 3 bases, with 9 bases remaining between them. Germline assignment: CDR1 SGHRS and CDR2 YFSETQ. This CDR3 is CASSLVGSDTEAFF. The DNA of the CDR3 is TGCGCCAGCAGCTTGGTGGGGAGCGACACTGAAGCTTTCTTT.

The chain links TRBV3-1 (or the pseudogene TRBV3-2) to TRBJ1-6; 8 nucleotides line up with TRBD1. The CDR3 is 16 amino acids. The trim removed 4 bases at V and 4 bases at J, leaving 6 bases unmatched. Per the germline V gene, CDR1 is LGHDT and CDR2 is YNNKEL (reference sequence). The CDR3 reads CASSRSGGGYNSPLHF. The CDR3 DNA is TGTGCCAGCAGCCGATCAGGGGGCGGGTATAATTCACCCCTCCACTTT.

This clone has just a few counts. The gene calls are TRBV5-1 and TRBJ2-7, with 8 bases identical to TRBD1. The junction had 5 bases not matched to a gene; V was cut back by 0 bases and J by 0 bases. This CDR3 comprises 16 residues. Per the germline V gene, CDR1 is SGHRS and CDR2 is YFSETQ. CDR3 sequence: CASSLGQGSSSYEQYF. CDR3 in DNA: TGCGCCAGCAGCTTGGGACAGGGGTCAAGCTCCTACGAGCAGTACTTC.

This CDR3 is CASSTGRGTEAFF. DNA of the CDR3: TGCGCCAGCAGCACGGGCAGGGGCACTGAAGCTTTCTTT. V is TRBV5-1 and J is TRBJ1-1; D is possibly TRBD1 (6 bases). The CDR3 extends over 13 amino acids. V gave up 4 bases and J gave up 4 bases, with 11 bases separating them. Looked up from germline, CDR1 is SGHRS and CDR2 is YFSETQ.